The 17 T cell receptor beta chains listed next were all sequenced from one sample in a study of cytomegalovirus exposure and HLA in healthy donors (dated by TCRdb to 2016 to 2017). To prepare the library, the immunoSEQ multiplex PCR assay was applied. The immuneACCESS repertoire file appears here via TCRdb, limited to in-frame rearrangements. These files lack a portion of the clones; in checked studies, under half of the deficit traces to unresolved V genes, and the cause of the others is not known. Across this sample there are fewer than 400,000 clones, with 80% to 90% seen only once. About 0.8% of the sample goes to the ten largest clones. The sample was PBMCs. These receptors came from a woman aged 18-29 years in good health and CMV-seronegative.

This sequence joins TRBV7-3 and TRBJ2-2; 11 nucleotides line up with TRBD2. This CDR3 spans 15 amino acids. The trim removed 5 bases at V and 4 bases at J, leaving 3 bases unmatched. Germline lookup yields CDR1 SGHTA and CDR2 FQGTGA. The CDR3 coding sequence is TGTGCCAGCAGCCGGACTAGCGGGCGCACCGGGGAGCTGTTTTTT. This sequence encodes CASSRTSGRTGELFF. Combining the CDR3 with reference TRBV7-3 and TRBJ2-2 gives the whole variable domain GAGVSQTPSNKVTEKGKYVELRCDPISGHTALYWYRQSLGQGPEFLIYFQGTGAADDSGLPNDRFFAVRPEGSVSTLKIQRTERGDSAVYLCASSRTSGRTGELFFGEGSRLTVL.

This chain joins TRBV7-7 and TRBJ2-5, with 9 bases aligning to TRBD1. CDR1 is SSHAT and CDR2 is FNYEAQ in the germline V gene (reference sequence). Germline trimming cut 5 bases from V and 5 bases from J; bases unmatched to any gene: 9. The CDR3 spans 15 residues. The CDR3 spells CASSESGQGGETQYF. For the CDR3, the DNA is TGTGCCAGCAGCGAGTCGGGACAGGGAGGCGAGACCCAGTACTTC. Combining the CDR3 with reference TRBV7-7 and TRBJ2-5 gives the whole variable domain GAGVSQSPRYKVTKRGQDVTLRCDPISSHATLYWYQQALGQGPEFLTYFNYEAQPDKSGLPSDRFSAERPEGSISTLTIQRTEQRDSAMYRCASSESGQGGETQYFGPGTRLLVL.

The chain combines TRBV7-6 with TRBJ2-2; a possible D gene is TRBD2 (6 bases). Trimming removed 1 base from V and 4 bases from J, with 10 bases in between. The length of the CDR3 is 15 residues. Germline V gene lookup returns CDR1 SGHVS and CDR2 FNYEAQ. The DNA of the CDR3 is TGTGCCAGCAGCTTAGGGGCGGGAATCACCGGGGAGCTGTTTTTT. This translates into CASSLGAGITGELFF.

The V and J genes are TRBV2 and TRBJ2-1; the match to TRBD1 covers 7 bases. CDR3 length: 15 amino acids. With 3 bases clipped from V and 3 bases from J, the junction kept 5 bases outside the gene matches. Germline CDR1 SNHLY, CDR2 FYNNEI. For the CDR3, the DNA is TGTGCCAGCAGTGACTTAGGGGGCCGCTACAATGAGCAGTTCTTC. Translated, it gives CASSDLGGRYNEQFF.

This clone occurred once. V is TRBV29-1 and J is TRBJ1-1; 7 nucleotides agree with TRBD1. Germline V gives CDR1 SQVTM, CDR2 ANQGSEA. The CDR3 covers 15 residues. V shed 6 bases, J shed 1 base, and the junction held 11 bases outside the gene matches. In DNA, the CDR3 is TGCAGCGTCCCAGATGAGGGGACAGAGAACACTGAAGCTTTCTTT. Amino acids: CSVPDEGTENTEAFF.

The V call is TRBV9, the J call TRBJ2-7, with D perhaps matching TRBD1 (5 bases). Trimming left V 4 bases short and J 2 bases short, with 16 bases between. CDR3 length: 15 amino acids. Germline loops: CDR1 SGDLS, CDR2 YYNGEE. The CDR3 DNA sequence: TGTGCCAGCAGCTCTGCGAGTGGGGCCCCCTACGAGCAGTACTTC. Its protein product is CASSSASGAPYEQYF. The whole variable domain, filled in from reference TRBV9 and TRBJ2-7, reads DSGVTQTPKHLITATGQRVTLRCSPRSGDLSVYWYQQSLDQGLQFLIQYYNGEERAKGNILERFSAQQFPDLHSELNLSSLELGDSALYFCASSSASGAPYEQYFGPGTRLTVT.

The rearrangement uses TRBV27 and TRBJ2-7; weak D call: TRBD1 (6 bases). The CDR3 extends over 15 amino acids. V lost 7 bases, J lost 2 bases, and 18 bases lay in between. Germline V gene sequence: CDR1 MNHEY, CDR2 SMNVEV (reference sequence). In nucleotides, the CDR3 is TGTGCCAGCAACCGCACAGGGTTTCCAGCCTACGAGCAGTACTTC. Encoded protein: CASNRTGFPAYEQYF.

The chain is built from TRBV6-5 and TRBJ2-7; perhaps TRBD2 as D (5 bases). CDR1 is MNHEY, CDR2 SVGAGI, per germline. The CDR3 has 15 amino acids. V lost 6 bases to trimming and J lost 2 bases, with 17 bases between them. The CDR3 sequence is CASSPRPSGTYEQYF. In DNA, the CDR3 is TGTGCCAGCAGCCCCCGACCCAGCGGAACCTACGAGCAGTACTTC.

The genes are TRBV5-4 and TRBJ1-1; no definite D call. Per germline, CDR1 SGHNT and CDR2 YYREEE (reference sequence). Trimming removed 1 base from V and 2 bases from J, with 6 bases in between. The CDR3 totals 13 residues. The CDR3 sequence: CASSLKSNTEAFF. The DNA for the CDR3 is TGTGCCAGCAGCTTGAAGAGTAACACTGAAGCTTTCTTT.

The V and J genes are TRBV4-3 and TRBJ2-1, with 8 bases that match TRBD2. Germline V CDR1 and CDR2: LGHNA, YSLEER. The CDR3 extends over 16 amino acids. The trim removed 0 bases at V and 8 bases at J, leaving 9 bases unmatched. CDR3 amino acids: CASSQESGSRSHEQFF. The CDR3 DNA reads TGCGCCAGCAGCCAAGAGAGCGGGAGTCGGAGCCATGAGCAGTTCTTC.

The genes are TRBV13 and TRBJ2-3, with D unclear. The CDR3 covers 14 residues. Trimming pared 4 bases from V and 4 bases from J, leaving 12 bases between. Germline V gene data show CDR1 as PRHDT and CDR2 as FYEKMQ (reference sequence). CDR3 nucleotide sequence: TGTGCCAGCAGCTCTGTTAGCATTGCAGATACGCAGTATTTT. Amino acids: CASSSVSIADTQYF.

This clone has a single count. J is TRBJ2-1 and V is TRBV6-5, with TRBD1 identical over 7 bases. Germline V gene sequence: CDR1 MNHEY, CDR2 SVGAGI. The CDR3 covers 15 residues. Trimming cost V 6 bases and J 4 bases; bases outside gene matches: 9. Here the CDR3 reads CASRRDREIYNEQFF. The DNA for the CDR3 is TGTGCCAGCAGGCGAGACAGGGAGATTTACAATGAGCAGTTCTTC.

V gene TRBV12-5 combines with J gene TRBJ1-3; TRBD1 agrees at 10 bases. V gave up 3 bases and J gave up 1 base; unmatched junction bases: 6. CDR3 length equals 17 residues. The germline gives CDR1 LGHNT, CDR2 FRNRAP. As DNA, the CDR3 is TGTGCTAGTGGTTTCCCTCCGGGACAGGGGTCTGGAAACACCATATATTTT. As protein: CASGFPPGQGSGNTIYF.

This chain joins TRBV9 and TRBJ1-4; 7 bases match TRBD1. CDR3 size: 15 residues. Germline lookup yields CDR1 SGDLS and CDR2 YYNGEE. Trimming at V came to 3 bases and at J to 6 bases, leaving 8 bases not matched to a gene. CDR3 sequence: CASSAGTEGYEKLFF. CDR3 sequence (DNA): TGTGCCAGCAGCGCAGGGACAGAGGGGTATGAAAAACTGTTTTTT.

CDR3 protein: CASSTLAGGRSDTQYF. The CDR3 nucleotides are TGTGCCAGTAGTACCCTAGCGGGAGGAAGGTCAGATACGCAGTATTTT. The gene calls are TRBV19 and TRBJ2-3; 11 bases map to TRBD2. The CDR3 covers 16 residues. Germline V gene data show CDR1 as LNHDA and CDR2 as SQIVND (reference sequence). V shed 4 bases and J 4 bases; nucleotides not matched to a gene: 7.

The chain combines TRBV27 with TRBJ2-3; D perhaps matches TRBD2 (6 bases). Trimming pared 6 bases from V and 4 bases from J, leaving 14 bases between. CDR1 is MNHEY, CDR2 SMNVEV, per germline (reference sequence). This CDR3 contains 14 residues. CDR3 sequence (DNA): TGTGCCAGCAGAAGACTAGAACGGGCAGATACGCAGTATTTT. It yields the protein CASRRLERADTQYF.

This chain uses TRBV2 with TRBJ2-1, with 12 bases that match TRBD2. The CDR3 totals 18 residues. The V and J ends lost 7 bases and 3 bases, in that order; junction bases with no gene match: 13. CDR1 and CDR2 from the germline V gene are SNHLY and FYNNEI. The CDR3 DNA sequence: TGTGCCAGCACCCGGTGGCTAGCGGGAGGGCCGGACTACAATGAGCAGTTCTTC. Translation: CASTRWLAGGPDYNEQFF.